This record covers a single T cell receptor (beta chain). The source of the sample is a study of OX40 agonist ivuxolimab in advanced cancers. Produced via immunoSEQ multiplex PCR; TCRdb's table is partial and in-frame only. The repertoire holds about 75,000 clones, about 88% seen once, with roughly 0.37% in the top ten. Trimming took 0 bases from V and 5 from J, leaving 11 bases between them. The length of the CDR3 is 14 residues. Germline CDR1 and CDR2: SGHNT and YYREEE (reference sequence). Sequenced here: CD4+ or CD8+ T cells sorted from blood, sampled in a trial of the OX40 agonist ivuxolimab. The chain couples TRBV5-4 to TRBJ2-5, with D unclear. This receptor was obtained from an adult with an advanced solid tumor such as melanoma, head and neck, liver or kidney cancer. The CDR3 reads CASSLAFGAETQYF. The CDR3 nucleotides are TGTGCCAGCAGCTTGGCCTTTGGCGCGGAGACCCAGTACTTC.